This TCR beta chain was documented in a study of T-cell memory formation after mild COVID-19. The germline gives CDR1 DFQATT, CDR2 SNEGSKA (reference sequence). V was pared by 4 bases and J by 4 bases, with 13 bases of the junction left unmatched. The CDR3 runs 16 residues. This clonotype was picked up a small number of times. TCRdb redid the calling of the 5' RACE reads with MiXCR, one entry per CDR3 protein. The table lists 200,000 to 300,000 distinct CDR3 sequences, around 17% of them singletons. This clonotype originated in a man younger than 35 who had mild COVID-19 (a few samples of this study predate the infection). Cell type and time point are not known. The specimen sequenced was PBMCs or a T cell subset sorted from them (not recorded which). The rearrangement links TRBV20-1 to TRBJ2-7, with 10 bases fitting TRBD2. CDR3 in DNA: TGCAGTGCTACCGGACCTCTAGCGGGGGAAGGTTACGAGCAGTACTTC. Protein: CSATGPLAGEGYEQYF.